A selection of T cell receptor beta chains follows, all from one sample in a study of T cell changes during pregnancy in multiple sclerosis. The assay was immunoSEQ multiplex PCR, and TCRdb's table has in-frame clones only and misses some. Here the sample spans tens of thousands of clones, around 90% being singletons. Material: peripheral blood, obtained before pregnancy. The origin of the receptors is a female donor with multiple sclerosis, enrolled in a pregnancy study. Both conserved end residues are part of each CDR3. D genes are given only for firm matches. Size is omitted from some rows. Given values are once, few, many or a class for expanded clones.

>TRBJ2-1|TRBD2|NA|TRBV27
TGTGCCAGCAGTCCAATCGGTCGGTCTAGCGGGGGTCATGAGCAGTTCTTC
CASSPIGRSSGGHEQFF
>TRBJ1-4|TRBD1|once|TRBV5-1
TGCGCCAGCAGCTTTTCCTCGGGACAGATAATGACGCCTCTCGAAAAACTGTTTTTT
CASSFSSGQIMTPLEKLFF
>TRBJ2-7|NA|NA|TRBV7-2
TGTGCCAGCAGCTTAGCGGGAGGGGGGGTTTTTTACGAGCAGTACTTC
CASSLAGGGVFYEQYF
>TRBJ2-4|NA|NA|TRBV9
TGTGCCAGCAGCGTAGACGCTGCAGCGCTAGGAGCCAAAAACATTCAGTACTTC
CASSVDAAALGAKNIQYF
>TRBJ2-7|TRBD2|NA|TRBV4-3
TGCGCCAGCAGCCAGCAGCGGGGGGGCCTAGGCGAGCAGTACTTC
CASSQQRGGLGEQYF
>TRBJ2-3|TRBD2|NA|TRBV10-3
TGTGCCATCAGTGAGTCGGGGCGGGGGGGCCGGAATACGCAGTATTTT
CAISESGRGGRNTQYF
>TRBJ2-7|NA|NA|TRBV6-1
TGTGCCAGCAGTGAAGGAGGCCCTCCCTACGAGCAGTACTTC
CASSEGGPPYEQYF
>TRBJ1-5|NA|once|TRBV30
TGTGCCTGGAGCGGACAGAACTCTAATCAGCCCCAGCATTTT
CAWSGQNSNQPQHF
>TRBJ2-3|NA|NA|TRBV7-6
TGTGCCAGCAGCCTGATACAAAACACAGATACGCAGTATTTT
CASSLIQNTDTQYF
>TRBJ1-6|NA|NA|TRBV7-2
TGTGCCAGCAGCTTAGAACAGCACAATTCACCCCTCCACTTT
CASSLEQHNSPLHF
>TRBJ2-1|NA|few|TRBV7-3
TGTGCCAGCAGCTTACGGCTAGCCTCCTACAATGAGCAGTTCTTC
CASSLRLASYNEQFF
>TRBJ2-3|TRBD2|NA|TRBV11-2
TGTGCCAGCAGCCCAATAGCGGGGGGCCCAGATACGCAGTATTTT
CASSPIAGGPDTQYF
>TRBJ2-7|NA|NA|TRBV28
TGTGCCAGCACCAGCGGGACAATCGGTCACGAGCAGTACTTC
CASTSGTIGHEQYF
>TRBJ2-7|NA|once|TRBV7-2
TGTGCCAGCAGTCCTGTGGGGGGGGCCTCAACCTACGAGCAGTACTTC
CASSPVGGASTYEQYF
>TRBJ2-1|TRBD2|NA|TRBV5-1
TGCGCCAGCAGCCGCGGACTAGCGGGGTACAATGAGCAGTTCTTC
CASSRGLAGYNEQFF
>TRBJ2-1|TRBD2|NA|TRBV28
TGTGCCAGCAGTTTAGCTAGCGGGCCGTACAATGAGCAGTTCTTC
CASSLASGPYNEQFF
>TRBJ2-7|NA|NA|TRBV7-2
TGTGCCAGCACCCTGTACCCCGGTGAGCTCTACGAGCAGTACTTC
CASTLYPGELYEQYF
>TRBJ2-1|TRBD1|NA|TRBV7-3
TGTGCCAGCAGCTCTGGGGACAGATCCCACAATGAGCAGTTCTTC
CASSSGDRSHNEQFF
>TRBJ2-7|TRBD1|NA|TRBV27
TGTGCCAGCAGTTTATCGACAGGGAGTAGGAACGAGCAGTACTTC
CASSLSTGSRNEQYF
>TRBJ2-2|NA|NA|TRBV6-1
TGTGCCAGCAGAGACCAGGGTGAGACCGGGGAGCTGTTTTTT
CASRDQGETGELFF
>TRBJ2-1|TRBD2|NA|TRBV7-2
TGTGCCAGCAGCTTATCCGGACTAGCGGGGGGTTACAATGAGCAGTTCTTC
CASSLSGLAGGYNEQFF
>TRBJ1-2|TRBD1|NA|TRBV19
TGTGCCAGTAGTATGAACAGGGGGCCCAACTATGGCTACACCTTC
CASSMNRGPNYGYTF
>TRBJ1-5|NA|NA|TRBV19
TGTGCCAGTAGAGCTAGCCAGCTTTATAGCAATCAGCCCCAGCATTTT
CASRASQLYSNQPQHF
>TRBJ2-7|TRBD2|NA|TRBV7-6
TGTGCCAGCAGCTTAGAAGCGGGGAGCTCCTACGAGCAGTACTTC
CASSLEAGSSYEQYF
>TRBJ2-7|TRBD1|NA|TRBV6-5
TGTGCCAGCAGCCGGACAGGGAGCTCCTACGAGCAGTACTTC
CASSRTGSSYEQYF
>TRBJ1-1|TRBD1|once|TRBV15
TGTGCCACCAGCAGAGGAGAGGGGGCGAACACTGAAGCTTTCTTT
CATSRGEGANTEAFF
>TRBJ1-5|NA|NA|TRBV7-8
TGTGCCAGCAGCCCTCAGGGGAGACATCAGCCCCAGCATTTT
CASSPQGRHQPQHF
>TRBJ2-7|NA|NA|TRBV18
TGTGCCAGCTCAGAGTCCCCCTGGGGGGGCATTCTCTACGAGCAGTACTTC
CASSESPWGGILYEQYF
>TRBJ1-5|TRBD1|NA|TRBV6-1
TGTGCCAGCAGGGGGGACAGGGAGGGCAATCAGCCCCAGCATTTT
CASRGDREGNQPQHF
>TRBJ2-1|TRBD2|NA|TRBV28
TGTGCCAGCAGCACTAGCGGGAGAGACTACAATGAGCAGTTCTTC
CASSTSGRDYNEQFF
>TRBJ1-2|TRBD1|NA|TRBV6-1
TGTGCCAGCAGTTGGACAGGCTATGGCTACACCTTC
CASSWTGYGYTF
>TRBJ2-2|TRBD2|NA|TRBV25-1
TGTGCCAGCAGTGAATGGGAGGGTGGGGTTGGCGGGGAGCTGTTTTTT
CASSEWEGGVGGELFF
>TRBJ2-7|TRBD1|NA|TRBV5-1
TGCGCCAGCAGCGGGACAGGATACTCCTACGAGCAGTACTTC
CASSGTGYSYEQYF
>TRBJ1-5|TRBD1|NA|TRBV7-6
TGTGCCAGCAGCTTAGGGGACAGGGACAATCAGCCCCAGCATTTT
CASSLGDRDNQPQHF
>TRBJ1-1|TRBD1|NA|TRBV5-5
TGTGCCAGCAGCTTATTTCCGACAGGGCAGGACACTGAAGCTTTCTTT
CASSLFPTGQDTEAFF
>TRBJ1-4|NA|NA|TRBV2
TGTGCCAGCAGTGAGAGGCCAGTCAAGCGCGGGGCCAATGAAAAACTGTTTTTT
CASSERPVKRGANEKLFF
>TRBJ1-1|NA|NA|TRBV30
TGTGCCTGGAGTATCGGGAAATTTGACGCTTTCTTT
CAWSIGKFDAFF
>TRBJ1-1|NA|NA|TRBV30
TGTGCCTGGAGTTACGGCGGCATGAACACTGAAGCTTTCTTT
CAWSYGGMNTEAFF
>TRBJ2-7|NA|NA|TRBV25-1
TGTGCCAGTTCCGAAATGGGGGGCGAGCAGTACTTC
CASSEMGGEQYF
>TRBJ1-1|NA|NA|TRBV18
TGTGCCAGCTCACCACCGCGTAACAGGGAATCGTCAGACACTGAAGCTTTCTTT
CASSPPRNRESSDTEAFF
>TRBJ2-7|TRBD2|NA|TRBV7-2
TGTGCCAGCAGCTTTGCGGGACTAGCGGGGGATCCCTACGAGCAGTACTTC
CASSFAGLAGDPYEQYF
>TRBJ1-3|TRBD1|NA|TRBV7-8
TGTGCCAGCAGCTTCAGCGACAGGGGAGTTGGAAACACCATATATTTT
CASSFSDRGVGNTIYF
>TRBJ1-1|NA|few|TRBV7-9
TGTGCCAGCAGCTCACCAATCTCGTGGGGGGAACGGGGAACTGAAGCTTTCTTT
CASSSPISWGERGTEAFF
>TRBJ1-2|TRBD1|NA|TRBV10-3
TGTGCCATCAGTAAAGGGACAGGAGCTAACTATGGCTACACCTTC
CAISKGTGANYGYTF
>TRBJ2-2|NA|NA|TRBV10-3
TGTGCCATTGGAGGGACAGCTGGGGGGACCGGGGAGCTGTTTTTT
CAIGGTAGGTGELFF
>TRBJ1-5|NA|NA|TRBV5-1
TGCGCCAGCAGCTTGGTAGCAGGGGGCAATCAGCCCCAGCATTTT
CASSLVAGGNQPQHF
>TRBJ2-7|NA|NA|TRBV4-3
TGCGCCAGCAGCCACCGCGGGACAGACAACTACGAGCAGTACTTC
CASSHRGTDNYEQYF
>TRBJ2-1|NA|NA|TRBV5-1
TGCGCCAGCAGCCAAGGACAGACTTACAATGAGCAGTTCTTC
CASSQGQTYNEQFF
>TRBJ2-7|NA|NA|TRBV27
TGTGCCAGCAGTTTAGGAAGAGGAAAGCCCTACGAGCAGTACTTC
CASSLGRGKPYEQYF
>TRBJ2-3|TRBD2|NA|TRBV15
TGTGCCACCAGCAGAGTTACCGGGACTAGCGGGATTGGTAGCACAGATACGCAGTATTTT
CATSRVTGTSGIGSTDTQYF
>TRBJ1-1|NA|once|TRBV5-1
TGCGCCAGCAACGGCGGAGTAAACACTGAAGCTTTCTTT
CASNGGVNTEAFF
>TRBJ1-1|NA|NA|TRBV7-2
TGTGCCAGCAGCTCGTTATCGGGTGAAGCTTTCTTT
CASSSLSGEAFF
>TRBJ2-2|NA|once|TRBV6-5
TGTGCCAGCAGTTACTGGGCAGGGGAGAACACCGGGGAGCTGTTTTTT
CASSYWAGENTGELFF
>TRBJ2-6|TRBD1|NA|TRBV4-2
TGTGCCAGCGGCCACAGAACCGGGACAGGGGGACCTGGGGCCAACGTCCTGACTTTC
CASGHRTGTGGPGANVLTF
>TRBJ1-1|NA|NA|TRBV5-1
TGCGCCAGCAGCATCCGGACAGAGAACACTGAAGCTTTCTTT
CASSIRTENTEAFF
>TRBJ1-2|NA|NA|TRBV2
TGTGCCAGCAGTGAAATGAGGGCTTCTGGCTACACCTTC
CASSEMRASGYTF
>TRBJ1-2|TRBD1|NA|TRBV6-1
TGTGCCAGCAGTGCCGACAGGGTGGGCTATGGCTACACCTTC
CASSADRVGYGYTF
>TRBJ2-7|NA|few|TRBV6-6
TGTGCCAGCAGTCACGGGAGCACCTACGAGCAGTACTTC
CASSHGSTYEQYF
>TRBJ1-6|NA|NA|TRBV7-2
TGTGCCAGCAGCTTAAGACAGGACCCTTCACCCCTCCACTTT
CASSLRQDPSPLHF